The 7 T cell receptor beta chains below all came from one sample that was sequenced in a study of T cells in Graves' hyperthyroidism and ophthalmopathy. From RNA transcripts, TCR beta CDR3 regions were amplified. First-round RT-PCR with HTBI primers amplified the TCR CDR3 region. TCRdb independently ran MiXCR on the multiplex PCR reads; one entry per CDR3 protein. Found here are approximately 530,000 distinct CDR3 sequences, just under 20% of them singletons; the top ten hold 40% to 50%. Material: blood. The origin of the receptors is a man aged 40-49 years with Graves' ophthalmopathy.

This clonotype was detected ten times or more. The V and J genes are TRBV6-1 and TRBJ2-3; TRBD2 aligns across 8 bases. Germline trimming cut 2 bases from V and 4 bases from J; bases unmatched to any gene: 14. This CDR3 is built from 18 residues. Per the germline V gene, CDR1 is MNHNS and CDR2 is SASEGT. CDR3 DNA sequence: TGTGCCAGCAGTGAAAGAGACCTGAGGACTAGCCGAGCAGATACGCAGTATTTT. It translates to CASSERDLRTSRADTQYF.

In its sample, this clonotype was seen many times. The V gene is TRBV7-9, the J gene TRBJ2-1; D is undetermined. Germline values: CDR1 SEHNR, CDR2 FQNEAQ (reference sequence). The CDR3 has 16 residues. Between the trimmed V and J ends, which lost 7 bases and 5 bases, there was a span of 21 bases. This chain's CDR3 is CASILRQNDLNNEQFF. In DNA form, the CDR3 reads TGTGCCAGCATCCTTAGGCAGAACGATTTGAACAATGAGCAGTTCTTC.

The chain employs TRBV5-5 and TRBJ2-5; 7 bases are a match to TRBD1. V shed 4 bases and J 4 bases; nucleotides not matched to a gene: 10. The CDR3 is made up of 15 amino acids. Germline V gene sequence: CDR1 SGHKS, CDR2 YYEKEE (reference sequence). As DNA, the CDR3 is TGTGCCAGCAGCACCCCTGGACAGGTGGGAGAGACCCAGTACTTC. It encodes CASSTPGQVGETQYF.

This clonotype was seen a handful of times. The chain is built from TRBV7-2 and TRBJ1-5; D unclear. From germline, CDR1 is SGHTA and CDR2 FQGNSA. Trimming cost V 3 bases and J 3 bases, with 6 bases left between them. This CDR3 has 13 residues. The CDR3 protein is CASSFADNQPQHF. CDR3 in DNA: TGTGCCAGCAGCTTTGCGGACAATCAGCCCCAGCATTTT.

V and J are TRBV19 and TRBJ2-1; TRBD2 aligns across 13 bases. With V trimmed by 6 bases and J by 7 bases, 6 bases remained unmatched. The CDR3 consists of 15 residues. CDR1 and CDR2 from the germline V gene are LNHDA and SQIVND (reference sequence). DNA for the CDR3: TGTGCCAGTAGAGCGGGACTAGCGGGGAGAAATGAGCAGTTCTTC. This translates into CASRAGLAGRNEQFF.

This clonotype was seen ten or more times. The chain uses TRBV27 and TRBJ2-1, with unresolved D. V lost 6 bases and J 2 bases, leaving 14 bases between the germline ends. CDR1 is MNHEY and CDR2 is SMNVEV in the germline V gene (reference sequence). This CDR3 has 15 residues. The CDR3 DNA reads TGTGCCAGCAGCCGACTCCCCAAACCCTACAATGAGCAGTTCTTC. It specifies CASSRLPKPYNEQFF.

This clonotype has a single count. One end of the junction varies from germline; a read error may be responsible. This sequence joins TRBV19 and TRBJ2-1, with 7 nucleotides matching TRBD1. This CDR3 region has 16 residues. The germline CDR1 and CDR2 sequences are LNHDA and SQIVND (reference sequence). The CDR3 coding sequence is TGCGCCAGTAGTAGAGTAACCGGGACAGCCTACAATGAGCAGTTCTTC. It codes for CASSRVTGTAYNEQFF.